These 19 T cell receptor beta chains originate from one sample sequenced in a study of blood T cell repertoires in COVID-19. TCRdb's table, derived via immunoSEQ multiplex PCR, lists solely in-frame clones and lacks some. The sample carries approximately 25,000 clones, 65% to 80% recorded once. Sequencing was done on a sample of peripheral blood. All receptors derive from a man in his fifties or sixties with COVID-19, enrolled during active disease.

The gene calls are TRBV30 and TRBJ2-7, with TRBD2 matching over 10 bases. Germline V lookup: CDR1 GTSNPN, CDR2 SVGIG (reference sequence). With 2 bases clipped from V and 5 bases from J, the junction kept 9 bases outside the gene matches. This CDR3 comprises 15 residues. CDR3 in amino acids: CAWSRKGLASDEQYF. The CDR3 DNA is TGTGCCTGGAGTCGCAAGGGACTAGCGTCCGACGAGCAGTACTTC.

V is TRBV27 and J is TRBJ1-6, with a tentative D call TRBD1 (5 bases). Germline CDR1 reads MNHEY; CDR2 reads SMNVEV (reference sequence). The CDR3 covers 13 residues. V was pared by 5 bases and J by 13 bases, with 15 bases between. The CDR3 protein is CASSPDSRLPLHF. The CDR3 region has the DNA TGTGCCAGCAGTCCAGACAGCCGGTTGCCCCTCCACTTT.

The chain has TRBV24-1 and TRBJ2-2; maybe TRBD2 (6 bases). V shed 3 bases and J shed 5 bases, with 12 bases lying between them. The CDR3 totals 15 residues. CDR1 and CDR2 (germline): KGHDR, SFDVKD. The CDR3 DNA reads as TGTGCCACCAGTGATGGGGGGACCTATACCGGGGAGCTGTTTTTT. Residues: CATSDGGTYTGELFF.

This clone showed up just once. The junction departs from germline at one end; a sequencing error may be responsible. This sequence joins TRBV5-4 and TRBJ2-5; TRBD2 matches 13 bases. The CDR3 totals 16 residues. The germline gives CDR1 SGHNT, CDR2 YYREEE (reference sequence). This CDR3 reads CASSLPGTSGAEAQYF. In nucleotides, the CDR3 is TGTGCCAGCAGCTTGCCCGGGACTAGCGGGGCAGAGGCCCAGTACTTC.

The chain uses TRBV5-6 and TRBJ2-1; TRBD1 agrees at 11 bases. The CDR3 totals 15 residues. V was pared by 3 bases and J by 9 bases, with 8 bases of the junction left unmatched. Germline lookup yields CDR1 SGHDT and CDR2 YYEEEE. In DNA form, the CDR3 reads TGTGCCAGCAGCTGGGGGGACAGGGGGTTTTCTGAGCAGTTCTTC. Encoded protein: CASSWGDRGFSEQFF.

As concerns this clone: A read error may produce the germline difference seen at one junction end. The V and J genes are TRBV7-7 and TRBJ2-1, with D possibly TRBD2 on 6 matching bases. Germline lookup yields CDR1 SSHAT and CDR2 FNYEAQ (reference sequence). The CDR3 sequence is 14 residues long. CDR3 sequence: CASSLTGRGREQFF. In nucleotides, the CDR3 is TGTGCTAGCAGTCTTACCGGGCGGGGTAGGGAGCAGTTCTTC. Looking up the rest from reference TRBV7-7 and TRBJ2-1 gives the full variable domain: GAGVSQSPRYKVTKRGQDVTLRCDPISSHATLYWYQQALGQGPEFLTYFNYEAQPDKSGLPSDRFSAERPEGSISTLTIQRTEQRDSAMYRCASSLTGRGREQFFGPGTRLTVL.

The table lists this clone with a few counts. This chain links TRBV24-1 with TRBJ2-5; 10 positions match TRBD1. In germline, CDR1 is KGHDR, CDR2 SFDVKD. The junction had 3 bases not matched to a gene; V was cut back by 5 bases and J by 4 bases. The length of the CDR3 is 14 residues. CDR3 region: CATSADRGRETQYF. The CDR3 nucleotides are TGTGCCACCAGTGCCGACAGGGGGCGAGAGACCCAGTACTTC.

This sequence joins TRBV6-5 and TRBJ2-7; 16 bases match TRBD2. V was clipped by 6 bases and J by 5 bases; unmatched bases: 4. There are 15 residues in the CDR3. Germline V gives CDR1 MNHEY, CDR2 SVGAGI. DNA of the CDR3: TGTGCCAGCAGGGATGGGACTAGCGGGAGGGACGAGCAGTACTTC. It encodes CASRDGTSGRDEQYF.

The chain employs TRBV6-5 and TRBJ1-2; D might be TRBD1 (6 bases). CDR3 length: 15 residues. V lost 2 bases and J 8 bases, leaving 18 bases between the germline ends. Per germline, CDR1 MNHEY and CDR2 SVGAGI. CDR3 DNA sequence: TGTGCCAGCAGTTACGGGCAGGGGAGCTTGCAAGGCTACACCTTC. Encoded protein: CASSYGQGSLQGYTF.

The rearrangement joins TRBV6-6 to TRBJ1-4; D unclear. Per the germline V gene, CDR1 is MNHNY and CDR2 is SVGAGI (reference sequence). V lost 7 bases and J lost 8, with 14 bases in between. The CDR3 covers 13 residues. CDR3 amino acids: CASTFQEAEKLFF. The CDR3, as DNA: TGTGCCAGCACGTTCCAGGAGGCGGAAAAACTGTTTTTT.

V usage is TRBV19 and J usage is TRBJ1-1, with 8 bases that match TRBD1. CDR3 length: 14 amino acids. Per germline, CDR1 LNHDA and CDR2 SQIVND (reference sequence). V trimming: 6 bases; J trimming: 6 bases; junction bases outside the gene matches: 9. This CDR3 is CASRRQGSTAEAFF. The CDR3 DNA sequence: TGTGCCAGTAGGCGACAGGGGAGCACGGCTGAAGCTTTCTTT.

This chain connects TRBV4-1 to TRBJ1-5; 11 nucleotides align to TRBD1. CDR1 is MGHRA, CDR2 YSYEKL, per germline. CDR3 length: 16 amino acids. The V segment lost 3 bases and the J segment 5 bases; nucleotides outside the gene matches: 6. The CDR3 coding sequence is TGCGCCAGCAGCCACCAAGGACAGGGGGCGGATCAGCCCCAGCATTTT. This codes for CASSHQGQGADQPQHF.

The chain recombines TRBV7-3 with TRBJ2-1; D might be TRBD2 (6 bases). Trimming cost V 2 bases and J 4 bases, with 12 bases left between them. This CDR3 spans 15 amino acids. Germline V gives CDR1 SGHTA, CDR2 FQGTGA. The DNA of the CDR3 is TGTGCCAGCAGCTTACGGGGGAGTCGGTACAATGAGCAGTTCTTC. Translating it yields CASSLRGSRYNEQFF.

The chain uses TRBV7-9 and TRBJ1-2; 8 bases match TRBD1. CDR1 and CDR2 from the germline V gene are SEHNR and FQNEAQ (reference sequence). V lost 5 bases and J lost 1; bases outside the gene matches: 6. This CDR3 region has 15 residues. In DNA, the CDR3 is TGTGCCAGCAGCCTACAGGGGGTTGGTAACTATGGCTACACCTTC. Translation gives CASSLQGVGNYGYTF.

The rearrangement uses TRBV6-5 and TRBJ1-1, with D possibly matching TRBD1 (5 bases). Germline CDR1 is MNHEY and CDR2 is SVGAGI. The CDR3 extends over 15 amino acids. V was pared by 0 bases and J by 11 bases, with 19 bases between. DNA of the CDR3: TGTGCCAGCAGTTACTCGATCAGGGCGGATCAGTCGGCTTTCTTT. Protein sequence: CASSYSIRADQSAFF.

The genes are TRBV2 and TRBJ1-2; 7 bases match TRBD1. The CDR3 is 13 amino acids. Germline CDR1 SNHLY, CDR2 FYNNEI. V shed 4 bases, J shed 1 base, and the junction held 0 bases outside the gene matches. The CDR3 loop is CASSGQGNYGYTF. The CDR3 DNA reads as TGTGCCAGCAGTGGACAGGGTAACTATGGCTACACCTTC.

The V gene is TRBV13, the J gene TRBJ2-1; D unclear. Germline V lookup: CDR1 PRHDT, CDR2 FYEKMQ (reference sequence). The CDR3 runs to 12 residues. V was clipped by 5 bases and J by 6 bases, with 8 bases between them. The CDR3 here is CASSPVGNEQFF. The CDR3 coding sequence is TGTGCCAGCAGCCCCGTCGGCAATGAGCAGTTCTTC.

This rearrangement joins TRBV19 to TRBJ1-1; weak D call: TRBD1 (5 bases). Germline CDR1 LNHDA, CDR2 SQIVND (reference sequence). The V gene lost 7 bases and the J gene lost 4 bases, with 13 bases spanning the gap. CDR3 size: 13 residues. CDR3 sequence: CASTRAGSTEAFF. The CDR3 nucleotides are TGTGCCAGTACCCGCGCAGGGTCCACTGAAGCTTTCTTT.

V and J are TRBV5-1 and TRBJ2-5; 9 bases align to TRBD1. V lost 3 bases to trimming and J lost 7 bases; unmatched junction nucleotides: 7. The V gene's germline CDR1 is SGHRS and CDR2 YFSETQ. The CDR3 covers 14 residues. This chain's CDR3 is CASSSRTGDGTQYF. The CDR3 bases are TGCGCCAGCAGCTCCCGGACAGGGGACGGGACCCAGTACTTC. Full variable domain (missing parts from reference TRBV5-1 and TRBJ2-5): KAGVTQTPRYLIKTRGQQVTLSCSPISGHRSVSWYQQTPGQGLQFLFEYFSETQRNKGNFPGRFSGRQFSNSRSEMNVSTLELGDSALYLCASSSRTGDGTQYFGPGTRLLVL.